The 4 T cell receptor beta chains listed next were all sequenced from one sample in a study of blood T cell repertoires in COVID-19. Here immunoSEQ multiplex PCR was the method, and the copy in TCRdb shows in-frame clones only, minus some. The table includes over 80,000 clones, 74% detected once. Sequenced sample: peripheral blood. Every receptor here comes from a man between 70 and 80 years old with COVID-19, enrolled during active disease.

V gene TRBV30 combines with J gene TRBJ2-5; 11 bases fit TRBD2. Germline values: CDR1 GTSNPN, CDR2 SVGIG (reference sequence). Losses at the gene ends were 0 bases for V and 3 bases for J; bases not matched to a gene: 3. The CDR3 loop spans 15 amino acids. The CDR3 spells CAWSVGLADKETQYF. CDR3 bases: TGTGCCTGGAGTGTGGGACTAGCGGATAAAGAGACCCAGTACTTC.

This clone was recorded only once. This rearrangement joins TRBV2 to TRBJ2-7, with 9 bases aligning to TRBD2. Trimming at V came to 8 bases and at J to 5 bases, leaving 16 bases not matched to a gene. The CDR3 sequence is 16 residues long. The V gene's germline CDR1 is SNHLY and CDR2 FYNNEI. CDR3 in DNA: TGTGCCAGCGGGGAGGTCAGTGGACTAGCGACCCACGAGCAGTACTTC. Its protein product is CASGEVSGLATHEQYF.

The V and J genes are TRBV7-9 and TRBJ1-1, with 9 bases aligning to TRBD1. CDR1 SEHNR and CDR2 FQNEAQ come from the germline V gene (reference sequence). Trimming removed 6 bases from V and 4 bases from J; junction bases left unmatched: 3. This CDR3 region has 13 residues. The CDR3 DNA reads TGTGCCAGCAGTCAGACAGGGGGCACTGAAGCTTTCTTT. Translating gives CASSQTGGTEAFF.

The rearrangement joins TRBV2 to TRBJ2-5; D unresolved. This CDR3 has 13 residues. The germline gives CDR1 SNHLY, CDR2 FYNNEI. Trimming took 3 bases from V and 4 from J, leaving 9 bases between them. CDR3 sequence reads: CASSDTGGETQYF. CDR3 in DNA: TGTGCCAGCAGTGATACGGGTGGAGAGACCCAGTACTTC.